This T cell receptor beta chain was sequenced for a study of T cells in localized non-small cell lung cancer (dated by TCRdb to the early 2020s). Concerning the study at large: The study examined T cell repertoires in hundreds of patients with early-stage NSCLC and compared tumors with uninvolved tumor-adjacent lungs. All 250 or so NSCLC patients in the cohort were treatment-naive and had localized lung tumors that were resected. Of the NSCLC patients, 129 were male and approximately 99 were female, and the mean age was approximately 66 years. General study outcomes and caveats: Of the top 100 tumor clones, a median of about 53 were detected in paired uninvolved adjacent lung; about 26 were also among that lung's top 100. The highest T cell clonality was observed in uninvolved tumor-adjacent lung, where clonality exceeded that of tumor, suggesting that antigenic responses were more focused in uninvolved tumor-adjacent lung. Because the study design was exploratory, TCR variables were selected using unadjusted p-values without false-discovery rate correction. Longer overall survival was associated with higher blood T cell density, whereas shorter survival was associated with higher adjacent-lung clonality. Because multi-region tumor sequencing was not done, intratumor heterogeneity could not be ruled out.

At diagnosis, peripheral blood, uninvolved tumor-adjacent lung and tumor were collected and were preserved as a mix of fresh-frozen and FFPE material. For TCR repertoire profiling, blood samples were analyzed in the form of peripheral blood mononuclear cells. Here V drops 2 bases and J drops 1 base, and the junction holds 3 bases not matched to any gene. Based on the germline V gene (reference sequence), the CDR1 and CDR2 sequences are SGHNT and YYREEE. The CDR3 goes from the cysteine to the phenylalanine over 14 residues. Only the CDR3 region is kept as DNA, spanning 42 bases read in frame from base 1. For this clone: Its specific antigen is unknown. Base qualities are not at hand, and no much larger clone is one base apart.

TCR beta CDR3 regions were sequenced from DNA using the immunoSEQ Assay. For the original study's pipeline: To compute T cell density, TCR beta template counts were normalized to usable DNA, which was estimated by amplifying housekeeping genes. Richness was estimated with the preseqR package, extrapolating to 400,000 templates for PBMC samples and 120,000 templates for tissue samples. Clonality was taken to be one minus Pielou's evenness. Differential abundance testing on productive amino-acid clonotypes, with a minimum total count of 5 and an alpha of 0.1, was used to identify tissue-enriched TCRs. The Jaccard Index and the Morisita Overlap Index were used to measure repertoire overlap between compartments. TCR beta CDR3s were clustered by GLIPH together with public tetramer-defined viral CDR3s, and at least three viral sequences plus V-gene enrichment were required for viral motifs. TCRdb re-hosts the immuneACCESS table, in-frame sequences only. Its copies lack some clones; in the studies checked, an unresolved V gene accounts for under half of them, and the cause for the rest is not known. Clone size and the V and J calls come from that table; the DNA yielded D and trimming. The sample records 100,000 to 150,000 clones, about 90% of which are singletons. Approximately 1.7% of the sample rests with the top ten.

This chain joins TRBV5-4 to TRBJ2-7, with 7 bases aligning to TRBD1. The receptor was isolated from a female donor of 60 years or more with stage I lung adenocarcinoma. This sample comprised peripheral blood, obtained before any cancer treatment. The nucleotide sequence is TGTGCCAGCAGCTTCGACAGGGATTCCTACGAGCAGTACTTC. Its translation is CASSFDRDSYEQYF.